Only a few counts were recorded for the clone carrying this T cell receptor (beta chain). The data were obtained in a study of T-cell reconstitution after alpha-beta-depleted transplantation in children. This sample's TCRbeta library carried unique molecular identifier barcodes. TCRdb re-derived calls from the PCR reads in MiXCR, one entry per CDR3 protein. The sample includes about 440,000 distinct CDR3 sequences, approximately 42% of them seen just once. Unmatched junction bases numbered 11, after V lost 5 bases and J lost 7 bases. The CDR3 is 16 amino acids. Germline V lookup: CDR1 MNHNS, CDR2 SASEGT.

The clonotype originates from a girl aged 2 to 10 with aplastic anemia, due to receive a stem cell transplant. The gene calls are TRBV6-1 and TRBJ1-4; 9 nucleotides line up with TRBD1. Specimen: PBMCs, collected before TCRalphabeta/CD19-depleted stem cell transplant. The CDR3 nucleotides read TGTGCCAGCAGTACCGGGACAGGGAGCTCTACTGAAAAACTGTTTTTT. It encodes CASSTGTGSSTEKLFF.